This T cell receptor (beta chain) is drawn from a study of cytomegalovirus exposure and HLA in healthy donors. As concerns this clone: The antigen is not known.

In the PCR, 60 Vbeta and 13 Jbeta primers were used. Using immunoSEQ multiplex PCR, the repertoire was profiled, and TCRdb retains in-frame clones only, with some absent. The table shows tens of thousands of clones, with about 85% occurring only once. This CDR3 comprises 13 residues. V was pared by 5 bases and J by 4 bases, with 11 bases between. CDR1 is MNHEY and CDR2 is SVGAGI in the germline V gene. Donors were ostensibly healthy at sampling, although undocumented immune exposures were probable. Overall study findings and caveats: Compared with the roughly 700-donor mean, an Asian-associated ancestry cluster reportedly had fewer N-insertions, according to a later analysis. Most TCR sequences proved rare, with some public TCRs found in many donors. Investigators reported 150 to 200 TCR beta chains as tied to cytomegalovirus.

This TCR came from a female donor in good health and CMV-seronegative. The rearrangement links TRBV6-5 to TRBJ1-2; D not resolved. Source material: PBMCs. The CDR3 loop is CASSASESYGYTF. CDR3 nucleotide sequence: TGTGCCAGCAGTGCTTCAGAAAGCTATGGCTACACCTTC.